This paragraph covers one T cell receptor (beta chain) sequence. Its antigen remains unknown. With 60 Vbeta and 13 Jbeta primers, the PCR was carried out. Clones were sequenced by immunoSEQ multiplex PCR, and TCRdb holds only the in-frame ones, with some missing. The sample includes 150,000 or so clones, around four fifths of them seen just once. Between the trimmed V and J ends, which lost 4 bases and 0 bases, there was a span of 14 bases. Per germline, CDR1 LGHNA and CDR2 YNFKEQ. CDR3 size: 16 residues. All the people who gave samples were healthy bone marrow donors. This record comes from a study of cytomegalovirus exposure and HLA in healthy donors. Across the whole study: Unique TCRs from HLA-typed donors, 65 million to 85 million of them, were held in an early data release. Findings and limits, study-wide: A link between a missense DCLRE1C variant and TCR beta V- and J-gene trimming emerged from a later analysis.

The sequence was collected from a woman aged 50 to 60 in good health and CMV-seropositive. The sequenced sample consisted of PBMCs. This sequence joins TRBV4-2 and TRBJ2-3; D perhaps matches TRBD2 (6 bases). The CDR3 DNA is TGTGCCAGCAGCCCCGATGCGGGACCTAGCACAGATACGCAGTATTTT. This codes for CASSPDAGPSTDTQYF.